These T cell receptor beta chains were read from a single sample in a study of blood T cell repertoires in COVID-19. TCRdb keeps only in-frame clones here, not all; method: immunoSEQ multiplex PCR. Among about 80,000 clones listed, about 87% were seen once. Sequenced input: peripheral blood. Source of these receptors: a woman aged 80 or over with acute or convalescent COVID-19. The CDR3 runs from the conserved cysteine through the conserved F or W.

J gene,V gene,CDR3 protein
TRBJ1-1,TRBV5-1,CASSWTGGNTEAFF
TRBJ2-7,TRBV5-1,CASSDRGRYEQYF
TRBJ1-2,TRBV6-5,CAVQGGGYTF
TRBJ2-2,TRBV7-7,CASSLDRGRNGELFF
TRBJ1-4,TRBV5-4,CASSPTGTNEKLFF
TRBJ1-5,TRBV15,CATSFGRGTGILNSNQPQHF
TRBJ2-3,TRBV5-1,CASSPGTSTDTQYF
TRBJ2-4,TRBV15,CATSSGGANIQYF
TRBJ2-7,TRBV5-1,CASSSFGGGGPLGSYEQYF
TRBJ2-7,TRBV5-6,CASSERGGGPGEEQYF
TRBJ1-2,TRBV5-1,CASSLRSNYGYTF
TRBJ2-3,TRBV10-2,CASRGTGGRDTQYF
TRBJ1-6,TRBV9,CASNRGGANSPLHF
TRBJ2-3,TRBV9,CASSAKPTVIPDTQYF
TRBJ2-3,TRBV5-1,CASSLAQSTDTQYF
TRBJ2-6,TRBV4-2,CASSPGGDSGANVLTF
TRBJ2-1,TRBV9,CASSPIPGLAGGINEQFF
TRBJ1-6,TRBV7-8,CASSRGGANSPLHF
TRBJ2-5,TRBV24-1,CATRMSLNHLWGQGDEETQYF
TRBJ1-1,TRBV7-2,CASSPLGQGHTEAFF
TRBJ2-5,TRBV11-1,CASSRRLAGVETQYF
TRBJ1-4,TRBV1,CTSSQEGAVPEKLFF
TRBJ1-5,TRBV6-2/TRBV6-3,CASSYKLGGAQPQHF
TRBJ1-5,TRBV20-1,CSASRDTSNQPQHF